The rows below give T cell receptor beta chains drawn from one sample of a study of cytomegalovirus exposure and HLA in healthy donors. Using immunoSEQ multiplex PCR, the repertoire was profiled, and TCRdb retains in-frame clones only, with some absent. The sample yields 99,000 or so clones, nearly 80% seen once. The source material was PBMCs. The source of these receptors is a man under 40 in good health and CMV-seronegative. The conserved cysteine and the conserved F or W are not part of the CDR3 here.

v_call,j_call,cdr3_aa
TRBV6-5,TRBJ2-7,ASSYAGATYEQY
TRBV6-1,TRBJ2-7,ASSELGQGSRQY
TRBV10-3,TRBJ2-7,AIREGLAGKYEQY
TRBV4-1,TRBJ1-5,ASSQVRGGGQPQH
TRBV11-3,TRBJ2-1,ASSPHGAGGLLDEQF
TRBV28,TRBJ2-1,ASGIVAGNEQF
TRBV4-3,TRBJ2-7,ASSQVQETSSYEQY
TRBV9,TRBJ1-4,ASSVGVRNEKLF
TRBV19,TRBJ2-2,ASSTGTGWAGELF
TRBV11-3,TRBJ2-1,ASSLAGTGDNEQF
TRBV7-2,TRBJ1-4,ASSQIRGGQREKLF
TRBV4-3,TRBJ2-5,ASTKTWDSPQETQY
TRBV7-6,TRBJ1-1,ASSATGYTEAF
TRBV6-6,TRBJ1-1,ASSYSNWALGTEAF
TRBV7-9,TRBJ2-7,SSSLTTSGSVSYEQY
TRBV7-9,TRBJ2-7,ASSLQGSPYEQY
TRBV10-3,TRBJ2-7,AISGLAGDQYEQY
TRBV6-5,TRBJ2-7,ASSYFLAGEYYEQY
TRBV4-3,TRBJ1-1,ASSQDSGGLGAF
TRBV5-1,TRBJ2-7,ASTDGTSDSYEQY
TRBV6-1,NA,ASRGTGEYEQY
TRBV9,TRBJ2-5,ASSVEVGRETQY
TRBV27,TRBJ2-2,ASSPPSNGEPGELF
TRBV5-8,TRBJ1-5,ASSLVSGWAQPQH
TRBV23-1,TRBJ2-5,ASIRRTQETQY
TRBV5-4,TRBJ2-7,ASSLISGSREQY
TRBV27,TRBJ1-5,ASSAQGDQPQH
TRBV29-1,TRBJ2-1,SVAGLAGGYNEQF
TRBV7-9,TRBJ1-1,ASSSTSRGLYTEAF
TRBV15,TRBJ1-2,ATSREGANYGYT
TRBV5-1,TRBJ1-5,ASSYDRGSQPQH
TRBV28,TRBJ2-1,ASSSAGVVNEQF
TRBV18,TRBJ2-7,ASSRNQPGTGPEQY
TRBV5-1,TRBJ2-5,ASSFSGGKETQY
TRBV29-1,TRBJ2-6,SAGQGGGANVLT